The clone carrying this T cell receptor (beta chain) has just one count. Its specificity is unknown. The record originates from a study of cytomegalovirus exposure and HLA in healthy donors. General study results and limits: The classifier reportedly diagnosed cytomegalovirus status with high specificity and sensitivity.

The V gene lost 2 bases and the J gene lost 5 bases, with 10 bases spanning the gap. Germline V lookup: CDR1 KGHSH, CDR2 LQKENI. The CDR3 is 13 residues long. The assay was immunoSEQ multiplex PCR, and TCRdb's table has in-frame clones only and misses some. This sample has about 120,000 clones, with around 87% found just once. J is TRBJ2-7 and V is TRBV18; maybe TRBD2 (5 bases). The origin of this receptor is a woman aged 18-29 years in good health and CMV-seropositive. Sequences were obtained from PBMCs. CDR3 sequence: CASSPNMGDEQYF. CDR3 nucleotide sequence: TGTGCCAGCTCACCAAACATGGGAGACGAGCAGTACTTC. Full variable domain (remainder filled in from reference TRBV18 and TRBJ2-7): NAGVMQNPRHLVRRRGQEARLRCSPMKGHSHVYWYRQLPEEGLKFMVYLQKENIIDESGMPKERFSAEFPKEGPSILRIQQVVRGDSAAYFCASSPNMGDEQYFGPGTRLTVT.